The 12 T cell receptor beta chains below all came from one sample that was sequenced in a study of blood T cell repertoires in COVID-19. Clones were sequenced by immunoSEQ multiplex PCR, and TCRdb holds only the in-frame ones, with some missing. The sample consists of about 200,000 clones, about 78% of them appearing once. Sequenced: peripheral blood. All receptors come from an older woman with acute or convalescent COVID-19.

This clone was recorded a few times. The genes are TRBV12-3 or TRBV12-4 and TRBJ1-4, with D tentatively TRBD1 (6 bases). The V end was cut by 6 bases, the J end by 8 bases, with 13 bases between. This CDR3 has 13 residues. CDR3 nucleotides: TGTGCCAGCAGGGGGGCCAGAAGGGAAAAACTGTTTTTT. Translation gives CASRGARREKLFF.

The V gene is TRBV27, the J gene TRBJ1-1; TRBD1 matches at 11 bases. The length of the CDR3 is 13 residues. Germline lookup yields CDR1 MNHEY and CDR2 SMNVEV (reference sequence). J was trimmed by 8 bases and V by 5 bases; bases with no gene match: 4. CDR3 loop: CASSPWTGGEAFF. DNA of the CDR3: TGTGCCAGCAGTCCATGGACAGGGGGCGAAGCTTTCTTT.

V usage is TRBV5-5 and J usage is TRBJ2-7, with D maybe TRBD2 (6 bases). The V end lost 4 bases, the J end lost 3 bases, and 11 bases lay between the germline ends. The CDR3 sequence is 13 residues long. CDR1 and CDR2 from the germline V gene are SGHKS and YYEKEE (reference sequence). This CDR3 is CASSRDFYYEQYF. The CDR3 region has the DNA TGTGCCAGCAGCCGGGACTTCTACTACGAGCAGTACTTC. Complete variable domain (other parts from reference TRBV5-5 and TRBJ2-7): DAGVTQSPTHLIKTRGQQVTLRCSPISGHKSVSWYQQVLGQGPQFIFQYYEKEERGRGNFPDRFSARQFPNYSSELNVNALLLGDSALYLCASSRDFYYEQYFGPGTRLTVT.

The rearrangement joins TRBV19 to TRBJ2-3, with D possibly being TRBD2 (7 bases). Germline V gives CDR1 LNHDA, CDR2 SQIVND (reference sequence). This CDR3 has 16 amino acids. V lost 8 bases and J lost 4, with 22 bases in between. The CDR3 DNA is TGTGCCAGTCATCAAGGGGGGGCGCGTAATTCAGATACGCAGTATTTT. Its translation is CASHQGGARNSDTQYF.

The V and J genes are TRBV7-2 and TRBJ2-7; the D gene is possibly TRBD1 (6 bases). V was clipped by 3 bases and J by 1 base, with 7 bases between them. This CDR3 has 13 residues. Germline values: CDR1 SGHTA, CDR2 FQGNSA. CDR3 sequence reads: CASSFRGSYEQYF. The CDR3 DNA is TGTGCCAGCAGCTTCAGGGGATCCTACGAGCAGTACTTC.

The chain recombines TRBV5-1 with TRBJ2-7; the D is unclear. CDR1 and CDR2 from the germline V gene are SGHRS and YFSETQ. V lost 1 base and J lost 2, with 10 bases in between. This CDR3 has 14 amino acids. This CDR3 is CASSLNPGTYEQYF. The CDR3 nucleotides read TGCGCCAGCAGCTTGAATCCGGGTACCTACGAGCAGTACTTC.

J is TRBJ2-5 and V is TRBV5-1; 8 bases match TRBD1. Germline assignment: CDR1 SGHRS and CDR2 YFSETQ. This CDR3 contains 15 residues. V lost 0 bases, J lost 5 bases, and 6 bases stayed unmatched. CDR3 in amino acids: CASSLDRGTGETQYF. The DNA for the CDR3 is TGCGCCAGCAGCTTGGACAGGGGGACTGGGGAGACCCAGTACTTC. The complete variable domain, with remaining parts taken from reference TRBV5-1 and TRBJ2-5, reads KAGVTQTPRYLIKTRGQQVTLSCSPISGHRSVSWYQQTPGQGLQFLFEYFSETQRNKGNFPGRFSGRQFSNSRSEMNVSTLELGDSALYLCASSLDRGTGETQYFGPGTRLLVL.

In DNA, the CDR3 is TGTGCCAGTAGGCGAGATGGACAGGGAATTGGCTACGAGCAGTACTTC. Its translation: CASRRDGQGIGYEQYF. The chain joins TRBV19 to TRBJ2-7; the match to TRBD1 covers 8 bases. Trimming took 6 bases from V and 3 from J; bases not matched to a gene: 13. This CDR3 is 16 amino acids long. The germline gives CDR1 LNHDA, CDR2 SQIVND (reference sequence).

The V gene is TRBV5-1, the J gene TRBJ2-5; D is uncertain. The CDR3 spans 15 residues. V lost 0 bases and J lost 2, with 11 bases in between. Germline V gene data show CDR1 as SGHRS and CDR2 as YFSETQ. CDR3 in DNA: TGCGCCAGCAGCTTGGACACGCCGAAACAAGAGACCCAGTACTTC. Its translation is CASSLDTPKQETQYF.

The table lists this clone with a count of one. The CDR3 protein is CASSVGQWNSPLHF. The CDR3 nucleotides read TGTGCCAGCAGCGTAGGACAGTGGAATTCACCCCTCCACTTT. The rearrangement joins TRBV9 to TRBJ1-6; perhaps TRBD1 as D (5 bases). This CDR3 is 14 amino acids long. Germline V gives CDR1 SGDLS, CDR2 YYNGEE. V was clipped by 0 bases and J by 7 bases, with 8 bases between them.

The chain's CDR3 is CAWSGAGPFEAFF. The CDR3, as DNA: TGTGCCTGGAGTGGGGCAGGGCCCTTTGAAGCTTTCTTT. The chain couples TRBV30 to TRBJ1-1, with a possible D match to TRBD1 (5 bases). This CDR3 comprises 13 residues. V shed 1 base and J shed 7 bases, with 13 bases lying between them. Germline CDR1 is GTSNPN and CDR2 is SVGIG (reference sequence).

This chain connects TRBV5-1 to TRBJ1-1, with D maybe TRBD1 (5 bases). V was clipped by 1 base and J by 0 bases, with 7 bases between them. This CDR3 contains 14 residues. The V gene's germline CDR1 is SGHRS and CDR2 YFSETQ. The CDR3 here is CASSLLGLNTEAFF. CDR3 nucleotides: TGCGCCAGCAGCTTGCTGGGGCTGAACACTGAAGCTTTCTTT.